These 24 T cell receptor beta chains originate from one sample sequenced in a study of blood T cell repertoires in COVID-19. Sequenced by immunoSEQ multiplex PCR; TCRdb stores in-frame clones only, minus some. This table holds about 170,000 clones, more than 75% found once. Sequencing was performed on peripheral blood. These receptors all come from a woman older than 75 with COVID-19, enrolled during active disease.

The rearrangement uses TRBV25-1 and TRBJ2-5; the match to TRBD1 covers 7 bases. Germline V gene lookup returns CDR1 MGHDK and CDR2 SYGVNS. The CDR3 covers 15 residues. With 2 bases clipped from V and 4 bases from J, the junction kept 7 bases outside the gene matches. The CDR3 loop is CASSERVTGIETQYF. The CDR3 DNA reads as TGTGCCAGCAGTGAAAGGGTGACAGGGATAGAGACCCAGTACTTC.

In nucleotides, the CDR3 is TGTGCCAGCAGCTCCACAAGTGGTAGCGGGAAAGAGACCCAGTACTTC. Protein sequence: CASSSTSGSGKETQYF. The rearrangement links TRBV7-9 to TRBJ2-5, with 8 positions matching TRBD2. This CDR3 is built from 16 residues. Germline V CDR1 and CDR2: SEHNR, FQNEAQ (reference sequence). V was pared by 4 bases and J by 3 bases, with 10 bases of the junction left unmatched.

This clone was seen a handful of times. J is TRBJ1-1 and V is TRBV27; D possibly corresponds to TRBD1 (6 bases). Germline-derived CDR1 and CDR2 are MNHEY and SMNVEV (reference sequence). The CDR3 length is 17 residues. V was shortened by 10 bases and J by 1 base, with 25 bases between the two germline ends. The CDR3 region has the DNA TGTGCCACCTTACGCCCGGGACATATGGGGGAGAACACTGAAGCTTTCTTT. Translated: CATLRPGHMGENTEAFF.

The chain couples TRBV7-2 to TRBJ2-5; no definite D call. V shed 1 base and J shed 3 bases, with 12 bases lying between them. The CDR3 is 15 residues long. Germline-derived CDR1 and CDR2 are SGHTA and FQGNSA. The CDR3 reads CASSLGGLVEETQYF. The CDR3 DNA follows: TGTGCCAGCAGCTTAGGAGGCTTAGTGGAAGAGACCCAGTACTTC.

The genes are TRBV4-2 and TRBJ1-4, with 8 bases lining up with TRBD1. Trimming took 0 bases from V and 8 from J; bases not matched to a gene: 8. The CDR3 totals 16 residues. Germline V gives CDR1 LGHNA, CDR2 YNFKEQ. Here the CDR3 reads CASSQEWAGGLEKLFF. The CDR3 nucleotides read TGTGCCAGCAGCCAAGAATGGGCAGGGGGCTTGGAAAAACTGTTTTTT.

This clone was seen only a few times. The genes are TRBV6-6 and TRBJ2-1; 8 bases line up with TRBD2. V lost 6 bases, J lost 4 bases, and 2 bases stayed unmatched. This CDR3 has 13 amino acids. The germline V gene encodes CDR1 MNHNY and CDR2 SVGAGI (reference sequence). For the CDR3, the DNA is TGTGCCAGCAGCCGACTAGCGTACAATGAGCAGTTCTTC. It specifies CASSRLAYNEQFF.

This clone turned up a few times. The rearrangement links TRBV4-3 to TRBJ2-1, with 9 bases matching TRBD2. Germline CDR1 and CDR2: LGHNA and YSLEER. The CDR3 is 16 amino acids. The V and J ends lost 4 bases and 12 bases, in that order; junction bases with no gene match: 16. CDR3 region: CASSLTTSGWEGGQFF. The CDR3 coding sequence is TGCGCCAGCAGCCTTACCACTAGCGGGTGGGAAGGAGGGCAGTTCTTC.

In DNA form, the CDR3 reads TGTGCCAGTAGTATAGAGGGGACAGGGGGCAATCAGCCCCAGCATTTT. Translation: CASSIEGTGGNQPQHF. The chain couples TRBV19 to TRBJ1-5; TRBD1 matches at 10 bases. V lost 0 bases to trimming and J lost 2 bases; unmatched junction nucleotides: 1. This CDR3 has 16 amino acids. Germline V lookup: CDR1 LNHDA, CDR2 SQIVND (reference sequence).

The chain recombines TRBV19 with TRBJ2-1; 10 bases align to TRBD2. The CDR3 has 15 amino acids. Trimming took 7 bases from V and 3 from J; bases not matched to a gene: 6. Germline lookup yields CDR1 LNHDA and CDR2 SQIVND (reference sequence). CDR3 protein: CASKRTSGFYNEQFF. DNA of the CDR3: TGTGCCAGTAAACGGACTAGCGGTTTCTACAATGAGCAGTTCTTC.

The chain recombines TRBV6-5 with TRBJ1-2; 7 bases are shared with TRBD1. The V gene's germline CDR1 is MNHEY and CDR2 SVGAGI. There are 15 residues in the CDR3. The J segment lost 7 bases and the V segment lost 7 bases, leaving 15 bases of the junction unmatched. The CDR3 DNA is TGTGCCAGCAAAGGGACCCGGGGGTGGACAGGTGGCTACACCTTC. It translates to CASKGTRGWTGGYTF.

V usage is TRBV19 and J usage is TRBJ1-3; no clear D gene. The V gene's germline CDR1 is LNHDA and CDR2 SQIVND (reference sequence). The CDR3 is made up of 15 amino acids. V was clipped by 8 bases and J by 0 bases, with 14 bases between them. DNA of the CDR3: TGTGCCAGTTCGTCGCAGGCGAGCTCTGGAAACACCATATATTTT. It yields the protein CASSSQASSGNTIYF.

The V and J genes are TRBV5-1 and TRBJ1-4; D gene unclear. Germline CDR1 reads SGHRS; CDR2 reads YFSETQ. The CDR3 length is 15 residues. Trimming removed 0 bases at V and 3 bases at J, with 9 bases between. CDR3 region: CASSLAPLANEKLFF. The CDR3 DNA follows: TGCGCCAGCAGCTTGGCCCCTCTAGCTAATGAAAAACTGTTTTTT.

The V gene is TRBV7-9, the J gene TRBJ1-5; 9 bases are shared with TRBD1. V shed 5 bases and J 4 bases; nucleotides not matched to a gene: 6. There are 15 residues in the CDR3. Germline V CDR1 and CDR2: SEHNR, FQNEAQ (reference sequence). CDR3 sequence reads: CASSPGQGINQPQHF. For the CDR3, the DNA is TGTGCCAGCAGCCCCGGACAGGGGATAAATCAGCCCCAGCATTTT.

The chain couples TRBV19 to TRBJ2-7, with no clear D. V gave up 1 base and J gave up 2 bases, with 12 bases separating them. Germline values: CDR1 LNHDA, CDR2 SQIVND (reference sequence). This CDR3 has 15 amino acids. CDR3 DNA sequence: TGTGCCAGTAGTATAGGGTACGGAGTGACCTACGAGCAGTACTTC. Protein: CASSIGYGVTYEQYF.

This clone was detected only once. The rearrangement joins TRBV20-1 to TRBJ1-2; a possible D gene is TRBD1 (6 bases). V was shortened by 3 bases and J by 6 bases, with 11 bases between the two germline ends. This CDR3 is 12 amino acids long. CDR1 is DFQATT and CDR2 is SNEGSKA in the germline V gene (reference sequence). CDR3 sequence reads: CSASRAGDGYTF. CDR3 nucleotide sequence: TGCAGTGCTAGTCGTGCAGGGGATGGCTACACCTTC.

The DNA for the CDR3 is TGCGCCAGCAAAAAAGGACAGCAGAACACTGAAGCTTTCTTT. This encodes CASKKGQQNTEAFF. The chain is built from TRBV5-1 and TRBJ1-1; perhaps TRBD1 as D (6 bases). Trimming stripped 6 bases from V and 1 base from J, with 13 bases between. This CDR3 region has 14 residues. CDR1 SGHRS and CDR2 YFSETQ come from the germline V gene.

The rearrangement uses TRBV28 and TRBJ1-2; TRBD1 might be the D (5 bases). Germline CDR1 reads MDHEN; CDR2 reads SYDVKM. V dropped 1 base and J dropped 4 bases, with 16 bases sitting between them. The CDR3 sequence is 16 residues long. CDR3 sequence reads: CASSLSAPGKGYGYTF. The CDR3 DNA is TGTGCCAGCAGTTTATCGGCCCCAGGGAAGGGCTATGGCTACACCTTC.

The CDR3 DNA is TGCGCCAGCAGCCAAGAGGGAGGTGGCGGTCAGGTCTATGGCTACACCTTC. Translation: CASSQEGGGGQVYGYTF. V gene TRBV4-1 combines with J gene TRBJ1-2; D gene ambiguous. V was trimmed by 0 bases and J by 4 bases, leaving 18 bases between them. This CDR3 is built from 17 residues. Germline V gene lookup returns CDR1 MGHRA and CDR2 YSYEKL.

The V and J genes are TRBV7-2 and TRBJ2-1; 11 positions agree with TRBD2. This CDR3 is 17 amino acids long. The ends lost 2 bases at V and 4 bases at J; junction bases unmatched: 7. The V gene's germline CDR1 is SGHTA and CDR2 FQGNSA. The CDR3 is CASSLTTSGSLYNEQFF. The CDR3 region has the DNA TGTGCCAGCAGCTTAACTACTAGCGGGAGTTTATACAATGAGCAGTTCTTC.

The CDR3 nucleotides are TGTGCCAGTAGTTCCCGAGGGCGGGGGGATGGCTACACCTTC. The encoded protein is CASSSRGRGDGYTF. V usage is TRBV19 and J usage is TRBJ1-2; TRBD1 might be the D (5 bases). Germline CDR1 is LNHDA and CDR2 is SQIVND (reference sequence). V gave up 5 bases and J gave up 6 bases, with 16 bases separating them. The length of the CDR3 is 14 residues.

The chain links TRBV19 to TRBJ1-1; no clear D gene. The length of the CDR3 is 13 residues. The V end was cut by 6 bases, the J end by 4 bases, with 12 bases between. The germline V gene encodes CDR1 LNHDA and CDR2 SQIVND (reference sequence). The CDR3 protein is CASSTPWATEAFF. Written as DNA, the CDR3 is TGTGCCAGTAGCACCCCTTGGGCCACTGAAGCTTTCTTT.

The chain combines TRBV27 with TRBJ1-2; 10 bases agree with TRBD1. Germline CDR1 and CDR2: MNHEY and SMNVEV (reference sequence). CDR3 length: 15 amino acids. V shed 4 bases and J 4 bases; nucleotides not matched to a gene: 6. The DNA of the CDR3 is TGTGCCAGCAGTTCCCGACAGGGGGCGACCTATGGCTACACCTTC. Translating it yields CASSSRQGATYGYTF.

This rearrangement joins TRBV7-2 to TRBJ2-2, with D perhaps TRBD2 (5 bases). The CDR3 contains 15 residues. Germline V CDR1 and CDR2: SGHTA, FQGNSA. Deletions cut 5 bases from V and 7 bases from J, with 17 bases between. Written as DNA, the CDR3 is TGTGCCAGCAGCACAGCCCCGGGGATCGTCGGGGAGCTGTTTTTT. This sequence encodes CASSTAPGIVGELFF.

The CDR3 loop is CASSFAGPLHF. The CDR3 DNA reads as TGTGCCAGCAGCTTCGCCGGACCCCTCCACTTT. This sequence joins TRBV7-2 and TRBJ1-6; D is uncertain. This CDR3 spans 11 amino acids. CDR1 and CDR2 from the germline V gene are SGHTA and FQGNSA. With 3 bases removed from V and 12 bases from J, the gap between germline ends came to 6 bases.